Each of the 3 T cell receptor beta chains below was sequenced from the same sample in a study of T cells in localized non-small cell lung cancer. The table came from immunoSEQ multiplex PCR; TCRdb's copy has only in-frame clones and leaves some out. The table includes 35,000 or so clones, 87% detected once. Specimen: peripheral blood, collected before any cancer treatment. The origin of the receptors is a woman aged 35 to 70 with stage I lung adenocarcinoma.

V usage is TRBV7-2 and J usage is TRBJ1-1, with a tentative D call TRBD1 (5 bases). Trimming took off 1 base at V and 8 bases at J, with 11 bases between the two ends. The CDR3 loop spans 13 amino acids. The germline V gene has CDR1 SGHTA and CDR2 FQGNSA. CDR3 loop: CASSLGWGTEAFF. In DNA form, the CDR3 reads TGTGCCAGCAGCTTAGGTTGGGGGACCGAAGCTTTCTTT.

The chain links TRBV14 to TRBJ2-7, with unresolved D. V lost 2 bases and J 4 bases, leaving 9 bases between the germline ends. Germline CDR1 and CDR2: SGHDN and FVKESK. This CDR3 has 13 amino acids. The CDR3 sequence is CASSQSHGYEQYF. In nucleotides, the CDR3 is TGTGCCAGCAGCCAAAGTCACGGTTACGAGCAGTACTTC.

The chain couples TRBV7-2 to TRBJ2-1; D not certain. Trimming removed 5 bases at V and 9 bases at J, with 14 bases between. This CDR3 is built from 13 residues. CDR1 SGHTA and CDR2 FQGNSA come from the germline V gene. The CDR3 nucleotides are TGTGCCAGCAGCCCATCCCCCGGTGGTGAGCAGTTCTTC. Translation gives CASSPSPGGEQFF.